What follows describes a single T cell receptor beta chain. Its antigen is unidentified. The data were obtained in a study of PD-1 blockade in classical Hodgkin lymphoma. All patients experienced relapse after autologous stem cell transplantation, and brentuximab vedotin exposure was variable. Each best response was a complete response, a partial response or progressive disease. The protocol was immunoSEQ multiplex PCR, while the TCRdb copy is restricted to in-frame clones and leaves out a portion. Among 70,000 to 80,000 clones, roughly 91% were seen once, and the ten largest hold more than 6.5%. Study results and caveats: Excluded were patients who started nivolumab under 1 year after ASCT, a group that had lower diversity. Newly diagnosed patients had diversity similar to the baseline diversity of complete responders.

V lost 7 bases and J lost 9, with 16 bases in between. This CDR3 contains 14 residues. Germline V lookup: CDR1 SEHNR, CDR2 FQNEAQ (reference sequence). The rearrangement uses TRBV7-9 and TRBJ1-6, with unresolved D. The sample was peripheral blood mononuclear cells (PBMCs), taken at baseline. The TCR sequence derives from a human donor with classical Hodgkin lymphoma. The CDR3 protein is CASTTSVEGSPLHF. CDR3 nucleotide sequence: TGTGCCAGCACCACCTCTGTCGAGGGTTCACCCCTCCACTTT.